A single sample is the source of the 29 T cell receptor beta chains below, sequenced in a study of cytomegalovirus exposure and HLA in healthy donors. The PCR contained 60 Vbeta and 13 Jbeta primers. Libraries were prepared by immunoSEQ multiplex PCR; TCRdb keeps only in-frame clonotypes and omits some of them. The sample has about 90,000 clones; around 78% are singletons. Specimen: PBMCs. The receptors here all came from a woman in her thirties or forties in good health and CMV-seropositive.

The chain couples TRBV18 to TRBJ2-5; D gene uncertain. The ends were cut back, 2 bases at V and 4 bases at J, with 8 bases in the middle. The CDR3 covers 13 residues. Germline-derived CDR1 and CDR2 are KGHSH and LQKENI. CDR3 DNA: TGTGCCAGCTCACCAATGCGTGGAGAGACCCAGTACTTC. It specifies CASSPMRGETQYF.

A few counts support this clone. The CDR3 sequence: CASSGRVSRETQYF. The CDR3 DNA follows: TGTGCCAGCAGCGGGAGGGTAAGCAGGGAGACCCAGTACTTC. The V call is TRBV13, the J call TRBJ2-5; 7 bases are a match to TRBD2. This CDR3 has 14 amino acids. V was pared by 5 bases and J by 5 bases, with 8 bases of the junction left unmatched. Germline V gives CDR1 PRHDT, CDR2 FYEKMQ (reference sequence).

The gene calls are TRBV5-1 and TRBJ2-7; 7 nucleotides align to TRBD2. V lost 7 bases, J lost 0 bases, and 10 bases stayed unmatched. CDR1 is SGHRS, CDR2 YFSETQ, per germline. The CDR3 contains 15 residues. The CDR3: CASGGGTTYSYEQYF. For the CDR3, the DNA is TGCGCCAGCGGGGGGGGTACTACCTACTCCTACGAGCAGTACTTC.

In its sample, this clone was seen a few times. This rearrangement joins TRBV7-6 to TRBJ2-7; 7 bases are shared with TRBD2. V lost 5 bases and J lost 7; bases outside the gene matches: 5. CDR3 size: 12 residues. The germline V gene has CDR1 SGHVS and CDR2 FNYEAQ. The CDR3 loop reads CASSPWGGEQYF. In nucleotides, the CDR3 is TGTGCCAGCAGCCCATGGGGGGGTGAGCAGTACTTC.

V usage is TRBV11-2 and J usage is TRBJ2-3; 9 nucleotides match TRBD2. The CDR3 spans 14 residues. After removal of 4 bases from V and 6 bases from J, the junction contained 5 bases not matched to a gene. Germline V CDR1 and CDR2: SGHAT, FQNNGV. CDR3 amino acids: CASSSGLAPDTQYF. Here the CDR3 DNA reads TGTGCCAGCAGCTCGGGACTAGCACCCGATACGCAGTATTTT. Combining the CDR3 with reference TRBV11-2 and TRBJ2-3 gives the whole variable domain EAGVAQSPRYKIIEKRQSVAFWCNPISGHATLYWYQQILGQGPKLLIQFQNNGVVDDSQLPKDRFSAERLKGVDSTLKIQPAKLEDSAVYLCASSSGLAPDTQYFGPGTRLTVL.

CDR3 bases: TGTGCCAGCAGCCTCCAAGCCGGGACAGCGAACACTGAAGCTTTCTTT. Translating it yields CASSLQAGTANTEAFF. The rearrangement uses TRBV7-2 and TRBJ1-1, with 7 bases identical to TRBD1. The CDR3 is made up of 16 amino acids. Trimming at V came to 5 bases and at J to 1 base, leaving 10 bases not matched to a gene. Per germline, CDR1 SGHTA and CDR2 FQGNSA.

This clone was picked up one time. The gene calls are TRBV7-9 and TRBJ2-5; 10 nucleotides line up with TRBD1. The tail of the sequence fits TRBJ2-7 better, so the J call may be wrong. The CDR3 runs to 13 residues. CDR1 and CDR2 (germline): SEHNR, FQNEAQ (reference sequence). This chain's CDR3 is CASRGTGAGEQYF. CDR3 in DNA: TGTGCCAGCAGGGGGACAGGGGCAGGCGAGCAGTACTTC.

This rearrangement joins TRBV15 to TRBJ2-1, with 7 bases lining up with TRBD1. With 4 bases clipped from V and 3 bases from J, the junction kept 6 bases outside the gene matches. CDR3 length: 15 amino acids. The germline gives CDR1 LNHNV, CDR2 YYDKDF (reference sequence). The CDR3 sequence: CATSTTGVGYNEQFF. CDR3 nucleotides: TGTGCCACCAGCACAACAGGGGTCGGCTACAATGAGCAGTTCTTC.

In this sample, this clone turned up a few times. The chain combines TRBV15 with TRBJ1-1; tentative D call: TRBD1 (6 bases). The CDR3 consists of 14 residues. The germline V gene has CDR1 LNHNV and CDR2 YYDKDF (reference sequence). The V end lost 2 bases, the J end lost 5 bases, and 12 bases lay between the germline ends. DNA of the CDR3: TGTGCCACCAGCAGACAGGGGTGGGAGACTGAAGCTTTCTTT. Protein product: CATSRQGWETEAFF. Supplemented by reference TRBV15 and TRBJ1-1, the full variable domain reads DAMVIQNPRYQVTQFGKPVTLSCSQTLNHNVMYWYQQKSSQAPKLLFHYYDKDFNNEADTPDNFQSRRPNTSFCFLDIRSPGLGDTAMYLCATSRQGWETEAFFGQGTRLTVV.

The chain joins TRBV20-1 to TRBJ1-3; D ambiguous. This CDR3 is built from 11 residues. The germline CDR1 and CDR2 sequences are DFQATT and SNEGSKA (reference sequence). The V end lost 3 bases, the J end lost 7 bases, and 7 bases lay between the germline ends. CDR3 residues: CSARSANTIYF. CDR3 bases: TGCAGTGCTAGGTCTGCGAACACCATATATTTT.

V is TRBV5-1 and J is TRBJ2-1; 8 bases are shared with TRBD2. In germline, CDR1 is SGHRS, CDR2 YFSETQ. The CDR3 spans 15 residues. V dropped 4 bases and J dropped 6; count of bases not matched to a gene: 9. CDR3 residues: CASSREGGSSNEQFF. The CDR3 DNA sequence: TGCGCCAGCAGCCGGGAGGGCGGGAGTAGCAATGAGCAGTTCTTC. Using reference TRBV5-1 and TRBJ2-1 for the parts outside the CDR3, the full variable domain is KAGVTQTPRYLIKTRGQQVTLSCSPISGHRSVSWYQQTPGQGLQFLFEYFSETQRNKGNFPGRFSGRQFSNSRSEMNVSTLELGDSALYLCASSREGGSSNEQFFGPGTRLTVL.

As regards this clone: In the same sample, other DNA sequences code for this CDR3. The V call is TRBV6-1, the J call TRBJ2-7; D gene unclear. CDR1 and CDR2 (germline): MNHNS, SASEGT. Trimming took 1 base from V and 4 from J, leaving 8 bases between them. The CDR3 contains 13 residues. CDR3 in amino acids: CASSEGGQYEQYF. The CDR3 DNA reads TGTGCCAGCAGTGAAGGTGGGCAATACGAGCAGTACTTC.

This clone was observed a few times. The CDR3 loop is CASSLPLGRASANEKLFF. CDR3 nucleotide sequence: TGCGCCAGCAGCTTGCCCTTGGGCAGAGCCTCAGCAAATGAAAAACTGTTTTTT. V and J are TRBV5-1 and TRBJ1-4, with D unclear. This CDR3 comprises 18 residues. Per the germline V gene, CDR1 is SGHRS and CDR2 is YFSETQ. Trimming removed 1 base from V and 5 bases from J, with 21 bases in between.

The chain recombines TRBV21-1 with TRBJ2-7; no check of the table's D call, TRBD1, against the DNA was made. TRBV21-1 is shown as a pseudogene. CDR3 length equals 13 residues. The CDR3 region is CARKDRFTYEQYF. The DNA of the CDR3 is TGTGCCAGGAAAGACAGGTTTACCTACGAGCAGTACTTC.

The chain carries TRBV27 and TRBJ2-7; 7 bases agree with TRBD2. J lost 3 bases, V lost 6 bases, and 8 bases had no gene match. This CDR3 contains 14 residues. The germline V gene encodes CDR1 MNHEY and CDR2 SMNVEV (reference sequence). CDR3 in amino acids: CASRYSAGSYEQYF. The DNA for the CDR3 is TGTGCCAGCAGATACTCAGCGGGAAGCTACGAGCAGTACTTC.

V usage is TRBV11-3 and J usage is TRBJ1-2, with D possibly matching TRBD1 (5 bases). Trimming cost V 3 bases and J 7 bases, with 18 bases left between them. The CDR3 loop spans 15 amino acids. Per germline, CDR1 SGHNT and CDR2 YENEEA. The CDR3 loop is CASSFPDGTEGGYTF. CDR3 bases: TGTGCCAGCAGCTTCCCTGACGGGACGGAGGGTGGCTACACCTTC.

The genes are TRBV27 and TRBJ2-3; TRBD1 agrees at 8 bases. The V segment lost 4 bases and the J segment 4 bases; nucleotides outside the gene matches: 4. CDR1 is MNHEY, CDR2 SMNVEV, per germline (reference sequence). This CDR3 region has 14 residues. The CDR3 DNA reads TGTGCCAGCAGTTCATGGACAGGGTCAGATACGCAGTATTTT. This codes for CASSSWTGSDTQYF.

This chain joins TRBV12-5 and TRBJ2-7; no clear D gene. CDR1 is LGHNT and CDR2 is FRNRAP in the germline V gene. The CDR3 is 10 residues long. Trimming removed 6 bases at V and 4 bases at J, with 4 bases between. CDR3 DNA sequence: TGTGCTAGTGGATATTACGAGCAGTACTTC. Translating it yields CASGYYEQYF.

The table lists this clone with a count of one. CDR3 loop: CASSDPGTSGMYEQFF. The CDR3 DNA sequence: TGTGCCAGCAGCGACCCCGGGACTAGCGGGATGTATGAGCAGTTCTTC. The chain carries TRBV9 and TRBJ2-1; TRBD2 matches at 13 bases. V trimming: 3 bases; J trimming: 8 bases; junction bases outside the gene matches: 8. CDR3 length: 16 residues. CDR1 SGDLS and CDR2 YYNGEE come from the germline V gene.

The CDR3 sequence is CATSSDRDYNEQFF. In DNA, the CDR3 is TGTGCCACCAGCAGTGACCGGGACTACAATGAGCAGTTCTTC. The chain employs TRBV15 and TRBJ2-1; the D gene is possibly TRBD2 (5 bases). This CDR3 contains 14 residues. Germline V gives CDR1 LNHNV, CDR2 YYDKDF (reference sequence). V dropped 3 bases and J dropped 3 bases, with 9 bases sitting between them.

V usage is TRBV4-3 and J usage is TRBJ2-7; D might be TRBD2 (6 bases). V was cut by 0 bases and J by 2 bases, with 20 bases left in between. CDR1 is LGHNA, CDR2 YSLEER, per germline. The CDR3 is made up of 18 amino acids. CDR3 coding DNA: TGCGCCAGCAGCCAAGAGATATCCTTCGGGACTTCAACCTACGAGCAGTACTTC. Translated: CASSQEISFGTSTYEQYF.

This chain uses TRBV14 with TRBJ2-7; 9 bases agree with TRBD2. The germline gives CDR1 SGHDN, CDR2 FVKESK. The CDR3 consists of 16 residues. The V gene end was trimmed by 2 bases and the J gene end by 4 bases; junction bases not matched to a gene: 9. The CDR3 DNA sequence: TGTGCCAGCAGCCAAAACCCCGGACTAGCGCCGTACGAGCAGTACTTC. It yields the protein CASSQNPGLAPYEQYF.

This clone appeared a few times. V usage is TRBV5-1 and J usage is TRBJ2-2, with 9 bases aligning to TRBD1. The CDR3 runs to 15 residues. Losses at the gene ends were 7 bases for V and 4 bases for J; bases not matched to a gene: 8. Germline-derived CDR1 and CDR2 are SGHRS and YFSETQ. The CDR3 DNA is TGCGCCAGCGGCGGCGGGACAGGGACCACCGGGGAGCTGTTTTTT. Protein: CASGGGTGTTGELFF.

CDR3 in amino acids: CASSLRQGITGELFF. The CDR3 region has the DNA TGTGCCAGCAGTCTACGACAGGGTATTACCGGGGAGCTGTTTTTT. The chain has TRBV28 and TRBJ2-2; TRBD1 agrees at 7 bases. V trimming: 5 bases; J trimming: 5 bases; junction bases outside the gene matches: 8. The germline CDR1 and CDR2 sequences are MDHEN and SYDVKM. The CDR3 is 15 residues long. Together with reference TRBV28 and TRBJ2-2, the CDR3 gives the full variable domain: DVKVTQSSRYLVKRTGEKVFLECVQDMDHENMFWYRQDPGLGLRLIYFSYDVKMKEKGDIPEGYSVSREKKERFSLILESASTNQTSMYLCASSLRQGITGELFFGEGSRLTVL.

The V call is TRBV7-9, the J call TRBJ2-1; D is unresolved. Germline CDR1 reads SEHNR; CDR2 reads FQNEAQ (reference sequence). This CDR3 contains 13 residues. Trimming stripped 5 bases from V and 9 bases from J, with 14 bases between. The CDR3 DNA sequence: TGTGCCAGCAGCAAGATAGAGACGGGTGAGCAGTTCTTC. This gives the protein CASSKIETGEQFF.

The rearrangement joins TRBV28 to TRBJ2-3, with 10 bases identical to TRBD2. The V gene's germline CDR1 is MDHEN and CDR2 SYDVKM. The V segment lost 4 bases and the J segment 5 bases; nucleotides outside the gene matches: 9. The length of the CDR3 is 16 residues. CDR3 region: CASSSRAGGGVDTQYF. The CDR3 coding sequence is TGTGCCAGCAGTTCCCGAGCGGGAGGGGGTGTAGATACGCAGTATTTT.

This clone was recorded a few times. J is TRBJ2-7 and V is TRBV5-1; maybe TRBD2 (6 bases). Deletions cut 4 bases from V and 0 bases from J, with 11 bases between. Germline CDR1 and CDR2: SGHRS and YFSETQ. The CDR3 has 14 amino acids. CDR3 amino acids: CASSAAGTSYEQYF. Written as DNA, the CDR3 is TGCGCCAGCAGCGCGGCGGGAACCTCCTACGAGCAGTACTTC. Full variable domain (remainder filled in from reference TRBV5-1 and TRBJ2-7): KAGVTQTPRYLIKTRGQQVTLSCSPISGHRSVSWYQQTPGQGLQFLFEYFSETQRNKGNFPGRFSGRQFSNSRSEMNVSTLELGDSALYLCASSAAGTSYEQYFGPGTRLTVT.

The rearrangement uses TRBV5-1 and TRBJ2-1, with TRBD1 identical over 8 bases. Germline CDR1 reads SGHRS; CDR2 reads YFSETQ. The CDR3 covers 14 residues. J lost 7 bases, V lost 0 bases, and 3 bases had no gene match. CDR3 in amino acids: CASSLEDRENEQFF. The CDR3 DNA reads TGCGCCAGCAGCTTGGAGGACAGGGAAAATGAGCAGTTCTTC.

The CDR3 DNA sequence: TGTGCCAGCAGCTTGCAGGCAGGGGGCGCGTACAATGAGCAGTTCTTC. Its translation is CASSLQAGGAYNEQFF. The rearrangement links TRBV5-4 to TRBJ2-1, with 8 bases matching TRBD1. Germline CDR1 SGHNT, CDR2 YYREEE (reference sequence). V shed 1 base and J 4 bases; nucleotides not matched to a gene: 7. The CDR3 is 16 amino acids.